This T cell receptor (beta chain) was documented in a study of T cell repertoires in cytomegalovirus infection. V was clipped by 4 bases and J by 4 bases; unmatched bases: 3. The CDR3 extends over 14 amino acids. CDR1 is PRHDT and CDR2 is FYEKMQ in the germline V gene (reference sequence). TCRdb fed the reads into MiXCR, producing one record per CDR3 protein. This sample yields about 360,000 distinct CDR3 sequences, of which about a sixth are seen a single time; around 9.3% belongs to the top ten. Sequences were obtained from PBMCs. The J gene is TRBJ2-2, the V gene TRBV13; 7 bases are a match to TRBD1. This clonotype originated in a human donor in good health (CMV status not recorded). Some clones in this sample may be carry-over from other donors' samples. For the CDR3, the DNA is TGTGCCAGCAGCTCGGGACAGTTCACCGGGGAGCTGTTTTTT. Protein product: CASSSGQFTGELFF.